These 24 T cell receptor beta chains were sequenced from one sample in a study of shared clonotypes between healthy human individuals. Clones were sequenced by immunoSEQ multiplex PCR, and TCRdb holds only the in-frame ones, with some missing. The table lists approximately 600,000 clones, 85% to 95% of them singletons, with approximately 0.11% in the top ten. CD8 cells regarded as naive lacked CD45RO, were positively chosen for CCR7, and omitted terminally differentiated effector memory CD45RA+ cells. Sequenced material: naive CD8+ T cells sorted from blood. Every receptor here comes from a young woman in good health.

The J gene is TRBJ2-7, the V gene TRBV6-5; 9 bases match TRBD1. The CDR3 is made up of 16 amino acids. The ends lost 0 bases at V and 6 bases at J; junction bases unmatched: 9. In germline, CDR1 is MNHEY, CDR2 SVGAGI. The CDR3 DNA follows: TGTGCCAGCAGTTACTCGACAGGGGGTAATACGGTCGAGCAGTACTTC. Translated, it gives CASSYSTGGNTVEQYF.

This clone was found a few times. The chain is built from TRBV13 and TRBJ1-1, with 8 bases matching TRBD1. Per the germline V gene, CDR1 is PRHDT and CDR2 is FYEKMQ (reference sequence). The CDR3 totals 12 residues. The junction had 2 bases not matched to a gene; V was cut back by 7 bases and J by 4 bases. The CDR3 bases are TGTGCCAGCAAGGGACAGGCCACTGAAGCTTTCTTT. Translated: CASKGQATEAFF. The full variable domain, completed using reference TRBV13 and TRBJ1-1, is AAGVIQSPRHLIKEKRETATLKCYPIPRHDTVYWYQQGPGQDPQFLISFYEKMQSDKGSIPDRFSAQQFSDYHSELNMSSLELGDSALYFCASKGQATEAFFGQGTRLTVV.

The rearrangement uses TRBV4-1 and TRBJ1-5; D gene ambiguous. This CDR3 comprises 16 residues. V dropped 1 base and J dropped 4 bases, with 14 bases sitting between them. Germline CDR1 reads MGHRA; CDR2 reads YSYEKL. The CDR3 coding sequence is TGCGCCAGCAGCCAAGCAGAGGCTTTTGGGAATCAGCCCCAGCATTTT. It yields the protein CASSQAEAFGNQPQHF.

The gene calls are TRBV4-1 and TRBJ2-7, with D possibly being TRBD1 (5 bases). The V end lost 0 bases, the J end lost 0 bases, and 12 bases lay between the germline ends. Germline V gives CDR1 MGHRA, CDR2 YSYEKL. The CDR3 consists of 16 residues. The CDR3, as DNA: TGCGCCAGCAGCCAAGATCTGGCGACAGTCTCCTACGAGCAGTACTTC. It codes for CASSQDLATVSYEQYF.

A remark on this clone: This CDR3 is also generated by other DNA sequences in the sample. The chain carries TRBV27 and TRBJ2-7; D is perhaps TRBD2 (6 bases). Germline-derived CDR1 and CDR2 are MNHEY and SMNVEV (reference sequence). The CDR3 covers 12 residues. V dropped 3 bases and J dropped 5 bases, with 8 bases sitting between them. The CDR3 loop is CASSLGGNEQYF. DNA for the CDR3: TGTGCCAGCAGTTTGGGAGGCAACGAGCAGTACTTC.

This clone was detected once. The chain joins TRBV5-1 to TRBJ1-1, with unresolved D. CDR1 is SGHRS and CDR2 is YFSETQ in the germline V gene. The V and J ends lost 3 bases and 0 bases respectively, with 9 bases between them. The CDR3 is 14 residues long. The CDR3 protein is CASSSGILNTEAFF. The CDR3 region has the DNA TGCGCCAGCAGCTCGGGGATTTTGAACACTGAAGCTTTCTTT.

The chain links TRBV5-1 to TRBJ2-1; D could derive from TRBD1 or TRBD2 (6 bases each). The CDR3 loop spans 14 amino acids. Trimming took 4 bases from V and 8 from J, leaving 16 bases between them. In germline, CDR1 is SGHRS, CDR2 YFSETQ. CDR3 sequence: CASSLGWGADEQFF. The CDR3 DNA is TGCGCCAGCAGCCTTGGCTGGGGGGCTGATGAGCAGTTCTTC.

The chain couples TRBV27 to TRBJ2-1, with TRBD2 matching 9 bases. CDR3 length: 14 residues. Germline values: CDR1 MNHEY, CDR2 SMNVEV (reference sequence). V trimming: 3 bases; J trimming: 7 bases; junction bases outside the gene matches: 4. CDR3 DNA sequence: TGTGCCAGCAGTTTCGGACTAGCGTCTAATGAGCAGTTCTTC. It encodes CASSFGLASNEQFF.

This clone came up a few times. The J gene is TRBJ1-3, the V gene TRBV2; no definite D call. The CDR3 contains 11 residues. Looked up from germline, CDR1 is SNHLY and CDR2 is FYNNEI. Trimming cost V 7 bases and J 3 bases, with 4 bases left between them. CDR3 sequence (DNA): TGTGCCAGCATGCTTGGAAACACCATATATTTT. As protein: CASMLGNTIYF.

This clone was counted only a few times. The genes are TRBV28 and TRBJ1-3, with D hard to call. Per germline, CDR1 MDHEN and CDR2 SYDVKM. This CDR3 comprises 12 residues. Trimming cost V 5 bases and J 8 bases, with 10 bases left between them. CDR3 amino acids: CASSPMADTIYF. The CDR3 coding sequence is TGTGCCAGCAGTCCCATGGCAGACACCATATATTTT.

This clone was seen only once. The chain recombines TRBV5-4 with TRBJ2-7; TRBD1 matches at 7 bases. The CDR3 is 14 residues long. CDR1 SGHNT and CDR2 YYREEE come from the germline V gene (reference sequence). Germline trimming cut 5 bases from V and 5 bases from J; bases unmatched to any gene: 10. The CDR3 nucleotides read TGTGCCAGCAGTTCTCCGGGACAGATTCACGAGCAGTACTTC. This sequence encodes CASSSPGQIHEQYF.

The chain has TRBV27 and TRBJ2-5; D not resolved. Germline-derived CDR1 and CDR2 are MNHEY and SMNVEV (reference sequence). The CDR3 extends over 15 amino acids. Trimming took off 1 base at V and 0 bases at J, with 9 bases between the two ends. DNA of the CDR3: TGTGCCAGCAGTTTATTGGCCTCCTACCAAGAGACCCAGTACTTC. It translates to CASSLLASYQETQYF.

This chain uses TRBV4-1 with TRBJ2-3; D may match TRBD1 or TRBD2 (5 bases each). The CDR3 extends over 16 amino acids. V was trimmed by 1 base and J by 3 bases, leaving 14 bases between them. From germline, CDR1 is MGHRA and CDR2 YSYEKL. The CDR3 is CASSQGTGGETDTQYF. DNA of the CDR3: TGCGCCAGCAGCCAAGGGACTGGGGGAGAGACAGATACGCAGTATTTT.

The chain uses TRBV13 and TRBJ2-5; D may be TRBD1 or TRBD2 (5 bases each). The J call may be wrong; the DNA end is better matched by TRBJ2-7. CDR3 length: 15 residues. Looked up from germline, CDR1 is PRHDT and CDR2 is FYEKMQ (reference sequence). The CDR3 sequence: CASSSGLRGTYEQYF. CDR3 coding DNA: TGTGCCAGCAGCTCGGGGCTGCGCGGAACCTACGAGCAGTACTTC.

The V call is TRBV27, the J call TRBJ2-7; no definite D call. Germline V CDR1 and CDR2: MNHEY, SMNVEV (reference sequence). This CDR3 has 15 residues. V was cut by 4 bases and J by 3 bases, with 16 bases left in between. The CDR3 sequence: CASSSKTRTHYEQYF. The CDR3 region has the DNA TGTGCCAGCAGTTCCAAGACAAGGACCCACTACGAGCAGTACTTC.

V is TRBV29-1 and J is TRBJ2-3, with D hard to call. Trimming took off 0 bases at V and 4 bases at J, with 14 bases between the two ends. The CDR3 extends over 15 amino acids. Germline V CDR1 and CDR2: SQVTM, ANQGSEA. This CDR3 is CSVEDPRRTPDTQYF. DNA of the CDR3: TGCAGCGTTGAAGACCCTCGAAGAACCCCAGATACGCAGTATTTT.

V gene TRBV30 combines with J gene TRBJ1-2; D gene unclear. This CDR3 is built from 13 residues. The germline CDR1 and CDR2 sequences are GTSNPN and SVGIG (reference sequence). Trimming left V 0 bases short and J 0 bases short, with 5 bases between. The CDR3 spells CAWSVFPNYGYTF. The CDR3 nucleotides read TGTGCCTGGAGTGTATTTCCTAACTATGGCTACACCTTC.

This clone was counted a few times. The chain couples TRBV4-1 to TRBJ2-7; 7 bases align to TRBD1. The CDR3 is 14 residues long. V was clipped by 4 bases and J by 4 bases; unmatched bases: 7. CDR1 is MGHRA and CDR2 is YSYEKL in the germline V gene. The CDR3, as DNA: TGCGCCAGCAGCCCGAGACAGGGTGGGTACGAGCAGTACTTC. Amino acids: CASSPRQGGYEQYF.

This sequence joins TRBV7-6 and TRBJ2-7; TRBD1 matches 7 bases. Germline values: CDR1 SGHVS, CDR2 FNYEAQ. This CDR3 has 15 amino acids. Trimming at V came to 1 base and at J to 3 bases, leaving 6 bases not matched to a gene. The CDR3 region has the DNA TGTGCCAGCAGCTTAGGACAGGGCGAAGGCTACGAGCAGTACTTC. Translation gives CASSLGQGEGYEQYF.

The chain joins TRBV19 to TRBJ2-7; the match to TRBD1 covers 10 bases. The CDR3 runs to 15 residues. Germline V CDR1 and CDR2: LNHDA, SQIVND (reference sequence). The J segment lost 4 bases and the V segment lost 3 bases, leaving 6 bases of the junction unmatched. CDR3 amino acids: CASSIEDRGSYEQYF. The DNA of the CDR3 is TGTGCCAGTAGTATTGAGGACAGGGGGTCGTACGAGCAGTACTTC.

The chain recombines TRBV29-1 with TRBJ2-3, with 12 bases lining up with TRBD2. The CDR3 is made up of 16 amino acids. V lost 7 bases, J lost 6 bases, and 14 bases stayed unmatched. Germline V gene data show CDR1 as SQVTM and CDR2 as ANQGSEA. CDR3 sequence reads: CSGLGLAGRRWDTQYF. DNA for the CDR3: TGCAGCGGTTTAGGACTAGCGGGGAGGAGGTGGGATACGCAGTATTTT.

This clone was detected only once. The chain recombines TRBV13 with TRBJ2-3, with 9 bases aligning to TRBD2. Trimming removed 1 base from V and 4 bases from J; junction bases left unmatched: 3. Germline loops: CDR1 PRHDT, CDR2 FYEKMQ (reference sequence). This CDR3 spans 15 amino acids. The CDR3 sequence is CASSLEGTSPDTQYF. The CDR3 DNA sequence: TGTGCCAGCAGCTTAGAAGGGACTAGCCCAGATACGCAGTATTTT.

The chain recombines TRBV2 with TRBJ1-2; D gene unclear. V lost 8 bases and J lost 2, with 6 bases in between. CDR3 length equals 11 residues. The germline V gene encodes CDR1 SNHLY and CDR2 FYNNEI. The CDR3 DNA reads TGTGCCAGCCCACCCAACTATGGCTACACCTTC. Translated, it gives CASPPNYGYTF.

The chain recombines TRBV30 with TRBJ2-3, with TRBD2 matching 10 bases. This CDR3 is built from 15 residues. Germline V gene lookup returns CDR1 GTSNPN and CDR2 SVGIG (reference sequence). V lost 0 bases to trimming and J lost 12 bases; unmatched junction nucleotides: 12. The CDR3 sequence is CAWSVGLAGEVSQYF. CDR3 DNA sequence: TGTGCCTGGAGTGTGGGTCTAGCGGGAGAAGTTAGTCAGTATTTT.